These T cell receptor beta chains were read from a single sample in a study of T-cell memory formation after mild COVID-19. Using its own MiXCR run on the 5' RACE reads, TCRdb lists one record per CDR3 protein. Counted here are 85,000 to 130,000 distinct CDR3 sequences, under 15% occurring once; the ten biggest clones make up around 25%. Material for sequencing was PBMCs or a T cell subset sorted from them (not recorded which). The receptors stem from an adult woman who had mild COVID-19 (a few samples of this study predate the infection). Cell type and time point are not known. CDR3s include the opening cysteine and the closing phenylalanine or tryptophan. D genes are given only for firm matches. Expanded clones are given a class, and other clones once, few, many or no size at all.

size: .; length: 16; J: TRBJ2-3; D: TRBD2; V: TRBV10-3; DNA: TGTGCCATCAGTGAGTTAGTAGCGGGAAGAACAGATACGCAGTATTTT; CDR3: CAISELVAGRTDTQYF
size: .; length: 14; J: TRBJ2-7; D: .; V: TRBV4-2; DNA: TGTGCCAGCAGCCTCGGACCCGAGGGGTACGAGCAGTACTTC; CDR3: CASSLGPEGYEQYF
size: .; length: 13; J: TRBJ2-7; D: TRBD2; V: TRBV29-1; DNA: TGCAGCGTTGACGGGACTAGGATCGGCGAGCAGTACTTC; CDR3: CSVDGTRIGEQYF
size: .; length: 18; J: TRBJ2-6; D: TRBD1; V: TRBV23-1; DNA: TGCGCCAGCAGTCAATCGGAGACAGGGTTCTTAAGGGCCAACGTCCTGACTTTC; CDR3: CASSQSETGFLRANVLTF
size: .; length: 18; J: TRBJ2-1; D: TRBD2; V: TRBV14; DNA: TGTGCCAGCAGCCAACTAAGGGAGGGTAGAGGGACTTGGGATGAGCAGTTCTTC; CDR3: CASSQLREGRGTWDEQFF
size: few; length: 17; J: TRBJ2-1; D: .; V: TRBV6-5; DNA: TGTGCCAGCAGTTACGGATCCTGGATGAGCTCCTACAATGAGCAGTTCTTC; CDR3: CASSYGSWMSSYNEQFF
size: few; length: 16; J: TRBJ2-1; D: TRBD2; V: TRBV4-3; DNA: TGCGCCAGCAGCCAAGAGGGACTAGCGGGAGTCGATGAGCAGTTCTTC; CDR3: CASSQEGLAGVDEQFF
size: .; length: 14; J: TRBJ2-1; D: .; V: TRBV29-1; DNA: TGCAGCGTCGGTTCGCTGGCAGCCTACAATGAGCAGTTCTTC; CDR3: CSVGSLAAYNEQFF
size: .; length: 13; J: TRBJ1-6; D: .; V: TRBV15; DNA: TGTGCCACCACCGGGCAGAATGATTCACCCCTCCACTTT; CDR3: CATTGQNDSPLHF
size: many; length: 13; J: TRBJ2-1; D: .; V: TRBV29-1; DNA: TGCAGCGGATCTTGGAGCTCCTACAATGAGCAGTTCTTC; CDR3: CSGSWSSYNEQFF
size: .; length: 16; J: TRBJ2-5; D: .; V: TRBV20-1; DNA: TGCAGTGCTAGCCCACCGTTCAGGATAGGTTTAGAGACCCAGTACTTC; CDR3: CSASPPFRIGLETQYF
size: few; length: 14; J: TRBJ2-3; D: .; V: TRBV11-2; DNA: TGTGCCAGCAGTTTATCGACAGGCACAGATACGCAGTATTTT; CDR3: CASSLSTGTDTQYF
size: few; length: 13; J: TRBJ2-7; D: TRBD1; V: TRBV5-5; DNA: TGTGCCAGCAACCCACAGGGGAACCACGAGCAGTACTTC; CDR3: CASNPQGNHEQYF
size: few; length: 20; J: TRBJ2-5; D: TRBD2; V: TRBV9; DNA: TGTGCCAGCAGCTCGCCCACGACTAGCGGAGACGACGTACTGTGGGAGACCCAGTACTTC; CDR3: CASSSPTTSGDDVLWETQYF
size: many; length: 14; J: TRBJ2-5; D: .; V: TRBV11-2; DNA: TGTGCCAGCAGCCGATTTGGCCACCAAGAGACCCAGTACTTC; CDR3: CASSRFGHQETQYF
size: few; length: 14; J: TRBJ2-3; D: .; V: TRBV15; DNA: TGTGCCACCAGCGGATTAGCGGGCACAGATACGCAGTATTTT; CDR3: CATSGLAGTDTQYF